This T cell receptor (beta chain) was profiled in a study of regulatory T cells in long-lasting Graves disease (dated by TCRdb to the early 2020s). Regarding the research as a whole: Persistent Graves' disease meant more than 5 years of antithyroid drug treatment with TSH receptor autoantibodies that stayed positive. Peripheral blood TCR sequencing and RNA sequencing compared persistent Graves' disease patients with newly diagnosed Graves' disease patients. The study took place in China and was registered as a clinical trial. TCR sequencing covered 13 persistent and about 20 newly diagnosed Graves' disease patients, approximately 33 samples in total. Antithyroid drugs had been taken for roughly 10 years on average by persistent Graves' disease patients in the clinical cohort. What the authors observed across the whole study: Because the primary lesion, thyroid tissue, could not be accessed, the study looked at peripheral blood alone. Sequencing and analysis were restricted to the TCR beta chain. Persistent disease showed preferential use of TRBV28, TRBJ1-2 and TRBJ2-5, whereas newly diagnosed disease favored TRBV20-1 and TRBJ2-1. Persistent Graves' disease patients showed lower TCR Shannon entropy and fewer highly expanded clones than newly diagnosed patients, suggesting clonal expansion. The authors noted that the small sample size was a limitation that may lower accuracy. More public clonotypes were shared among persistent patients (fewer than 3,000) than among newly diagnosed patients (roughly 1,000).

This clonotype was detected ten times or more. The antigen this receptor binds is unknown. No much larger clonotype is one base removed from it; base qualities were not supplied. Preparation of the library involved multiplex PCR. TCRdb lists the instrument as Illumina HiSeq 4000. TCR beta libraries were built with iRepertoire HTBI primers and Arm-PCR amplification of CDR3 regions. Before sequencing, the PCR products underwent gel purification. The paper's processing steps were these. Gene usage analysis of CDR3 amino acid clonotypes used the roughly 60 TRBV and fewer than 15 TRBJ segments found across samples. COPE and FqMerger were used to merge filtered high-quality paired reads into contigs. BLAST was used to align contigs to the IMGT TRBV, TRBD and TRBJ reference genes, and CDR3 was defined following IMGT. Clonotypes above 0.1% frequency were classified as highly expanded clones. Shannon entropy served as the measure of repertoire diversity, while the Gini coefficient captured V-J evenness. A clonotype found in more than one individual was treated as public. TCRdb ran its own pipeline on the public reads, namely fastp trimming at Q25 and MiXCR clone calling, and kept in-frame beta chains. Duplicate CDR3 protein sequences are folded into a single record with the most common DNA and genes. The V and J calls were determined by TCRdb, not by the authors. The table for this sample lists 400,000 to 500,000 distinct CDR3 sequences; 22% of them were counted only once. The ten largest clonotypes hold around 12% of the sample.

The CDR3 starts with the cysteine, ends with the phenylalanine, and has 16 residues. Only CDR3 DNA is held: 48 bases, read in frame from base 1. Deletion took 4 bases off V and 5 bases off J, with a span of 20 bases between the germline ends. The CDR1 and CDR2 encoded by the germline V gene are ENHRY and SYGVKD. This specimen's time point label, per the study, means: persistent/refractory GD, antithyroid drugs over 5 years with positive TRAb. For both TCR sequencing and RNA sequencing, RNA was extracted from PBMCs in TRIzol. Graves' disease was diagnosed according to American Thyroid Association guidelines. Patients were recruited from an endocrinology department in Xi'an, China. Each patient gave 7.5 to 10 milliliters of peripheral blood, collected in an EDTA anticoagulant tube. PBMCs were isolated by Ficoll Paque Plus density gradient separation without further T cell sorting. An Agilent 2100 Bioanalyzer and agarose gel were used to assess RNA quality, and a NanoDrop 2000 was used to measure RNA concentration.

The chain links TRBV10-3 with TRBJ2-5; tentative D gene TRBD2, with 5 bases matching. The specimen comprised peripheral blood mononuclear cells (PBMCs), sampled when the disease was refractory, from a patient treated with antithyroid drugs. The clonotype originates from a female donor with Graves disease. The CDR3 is CAISVLGGEPGETQYF. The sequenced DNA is TGTGCCATCAGTGTTTTGGGCGGTGAGCCGGGGGAGACCCAGTACTTC.